The 22 T cell receptor beta chains below were found in one sample sequenced in a study of shared clonotypes between healthy human individuals. Repertoires were generated with immunoSEQ multiplex PCR, while TCRdb's copy carries only in-frame clones and drops some. The profile shows about 1.5 million clones, 95% to 99% of them singletons. The sequenced sample consisted of naive CD4+ T cells sorted from blood. The subset: CD45RA+ positively selected. Source of these receptors: a man aged 30 to 45 in good health.

The rearrangement links TRBV28 to TRBJ2-7; 10 bases are shared with TRBD2. The germline gives CDR1 MDHEN, CDR2 SYDVKM. CDR3 length: 15 amino acids. Germline trimming cut 3 bases from V and 2 bases from J; bases unmatched to any gene: 4. The DNA of the CDR3 is TGTGCCAGCAGTTTTCCGGGACTAGCGACCTACGAGCAGTACTTC. Residues: CASSFPGLATYEQYF.

The chain recombines TRBV18 with TRBJ2-4, with unresolved D. V was clipped by 3 bases and J by 0 bases, with 9 bases between them. CDR3 length equals 15 residues. CDR1 is KGHSH, CDR2 LQKENI, per germline. The CDR3, as DNA: TGTGCCAGCTCACCGATCGGAGAAGCCAAAAACATTCAGTACTTC. Translated: CASSPIGEAKNIQYF. Based on the CDR3 plus reference TRBV18 and TRBJ2-4, the full variable domain is NAGVMQNPRHLVRRRGQEARLRCSPMKGHSHVYWYRQLPEEGLKFMVYLQKENIIDESGMPKERFSAEFPKEGPSILRIQQVVRGDSAAYFCASSPIGEAKNIQYFGAGTRLSVL.

The chain is built from TRBV2 and TRBJ1-2; maybe TRBD1 (6 bases). The germline V and J ends were trimmed by 5 bases and 6 bases, with 16 bases remaining between them. Germline loops: CDR1 SNHLY, CDR2 FYNNEI. This CDR3 spans 14 amino acids. The CDR3 loop is CASSYTTGAHGYTF. CDR3 in DNA: TGTGCCAGCAGTTATACGACAGGCGCACATGGCTACACCTTC.

The genes are TRBV28 and TRBJ2-5, with 9 positions matching TRBD2. The CDR3 spans 14 residues. The ends lost 5 bases at V and 4 bases at J; junction bases unmatched: 5. The germline V gene has CDR1 MDHEN and CDR2 SYDVKM. For the CDR3, the DNA is TGTGCCAGCAGTACCAGTAGCGGGAGAGAGACCCAGTACTTC. This translates into CASSTSSGRETQYF.

The chain couples TRBV7-2 to TRBJ2-2; D possibly matches TRBD1 or TRBD2 (5 bases each). This CDR3 has 16 amino acids. The germline V gene has CDR1 SGHTA and CDR2 FQGNSA. V was pared by 1 base and J by 6 bases, with 15 bases between. CDR3 in amino acids: CASSLVGVRASGELFF. CDR3 in DNA: TGTGCCAGCAGCTTAGTAGGGGTGAGGGCCTCCGGGGAGCTGTTTTTT.

The rearrangement links TRBV11-2 to TRBJ2-2; 10 nucleotides agree with TRBD1. Per germline, CDR1 SGHAT and CDR2 FQNNGV. This CDR3 region has 18 residues. V shed 0 bases, J shed 0 bases, and the junction held 4 bases outside the gene matches. The CDR3, as DNA: TGTGCCAGCAGCTTAGACTGGGGGACAGGGGCGAACACCGGGGAGCTGTTTTTT. Translated, it gives CASSLDWGTGANTGELFF.

The V gene is TRBV5-1, the J gene TRBJ1-4, with D possibly matching TRBD1 (6 bases). Trimming stripped 2 bases from V and 8 bases from J, with 16 bases between. This CDR3 contains 15 residues. CDR1 and CDR2 (germline): SGHRS, YFSETQ. CDR3 amino acids: CASSLGTSVAEKLFF. The DNA for the CDR3 is TGCGCCAGCAGCTTAGGGACATCGGTGGCCGAAAAACTGTTTTTT.

The chain couples TRBV29-1 to TRBJ2-7; the match to TRBD1 covers 8 bases. CDR3 length equals 12 residues. Germline V lookup: CDR1 SQVTM, CDR2 ANQGSEA. The trim removed 6 bases at V and 4 bases at J, leaving 5 bases unmatched. CDR3 in amino acids: CSVETGVYEQYF. The DNA for the CDR3 is TGCAGCGTGGAGACAGGGGTATACGAGCAGTACTTC.

This clone has a single count. The gene calls are TRBV13 and TRBJ1-5; TRBD1 agrees at 11 bases. V gave up 5 bases and J gave up 11 bases; unmatched junction bases: 11. Germline loops: CDR1 PRHDT, CDR2 FYEKMQ (reference sequence). The CDR3 runs to 15 residues. CDR3 coding DNA: TGTGCCAGCAGCGAGGGACAGGGGGGAAGACGGACCCAGCATTTT. This gives the protein CASSEGQGGRRTQHF.

As to this clone: One junction end disagrees with the germline gene, perhaps due to a read error. The V call is TRBV11-2, the J call TRBJ1-2; no reliable D call. This CDR3 has 11 amino acids. CDR1 is SGHAT and CDR2 is FQNNGV in the germline V gene. This chain's CDR3 is CASSLLGRLGF. The DNA for the CDR3 is TGTGCCAGCAGCCTCTTAGGGCGACTTGGCTTC. Looking up the rest from reference TRBV11-2 and TRBJ1-2 gives the full variable domain: EAGVAQSPRYKIIEKRQSVAFWCNPISGHATLYWYQQILGQGPKLLIQFQNNGVVDDSQLPKDRFSAERLKGVDSTLKIQPAKLEDSAVYLCASSLLGRLGFGSGTRLTVV.

V is TRBV2 and J is TRBJ2-7, with a possible D match to TRBD1 (6 bases). Germline assignment: CDR1 SNHLY and CDR2 FYNNEI. Between the trimmed V and J ends, which lost 4 bases and 1 base, there was a span of 14 bases. The CDR3 runs to 15 residues. CDR3 DNA: TGTGCCAGCAGTGCGAGCAGGGGCCTGTCCTACGAGCAGTACTTC. Translating it yields CASSASRGLSYEQYF.

This chain connects TRBV2 to TRBJ2-2; no clear D gene. Germline-derived CDR1 and CDR2 are SNHLY and FYNNEI. This CDR3 is built from 15 residues. V lost 7 bases and J lost 0, with 12 bases in between. The chain's CDR3 is CASMTGLANTGELFF. The CDR3 DNA reads as TGTGCCAGCATGACCGGATTAGCGAACACCGGGGAGCTGTTTTTT.

V and J are TRBV5-4 and TRBJ2-7; 8 nucleotides match TRBD1. This CDR3 is 15 amino acids long. The V gene end was trimmed by 4 bases and the J gene end by 4 bases; junction bases not matched to a gene: 10. Germline V gene data show CDR1 as SGHNT and CDR2 as YYREEE (reference sequence). Here the CDR3 DNA reads TGTGCCAGCAGCCTCCTGGGGCAGGGGGCGTACGAGCAGTACTTC. Amino acids: CASSLLGQGAYEQYF.

This clone was counted a single time. CDR3 protein: CASRSGLAGGEQFF. DNA of the CDR3: TGTGCCAGCAGGTCGGGACTAGCGGGAGGCGAGCAGTTCTTC. The V call is TRBV27, the J call TRBJ2-1; 15 nucleotides agree with TRBD2. The CDR3 sequence is 14 residues long. Germline assignment: CDR1 MNHEY and CDR2 SMNVEV (reference sequence). J was trimmed by 10 bases and V by 6 bases; bases with no gene match: 4.

The gene calls are TRBV14 and TRBJ2-5, with 7 bases that match TRBD1. Germline values: CDR1 SGHDN, CDR2 FVKESK. The CDR3 contains 14 residues. V was clipped by 4 bases and J by 0 bases; unmatched bases: 2. CDR3 coding DNA: TGTGCCAGCAGCCGAGACAGGGACCAAGAGACCCAGTACTTC. It yields the protein CASSRDRDQETQYF.

CDR3: CASSYRGGLPEAFF. CDR3 bases: TGTGCCAGCAGCTATAGGGGGGGCCTTCCTGAAGCTTTCTTT. The chain couples TRBV5-4 to TRBJ1-1, with a weak D call TRBD1 (6 bases). The CDR3 runs 14 residues. Germline V gene lookup returns CDR1 SGHNT and CDR2 YYREEE (reference sequence). V was pared by 3 bases and J by 6 bases, with 15 bases between.

The rearrangement uses TRBV5-1 and TRBJ2-5, with D perhaps TRBD1 (6 bases). The CDR3 totals 20 residues. The germline CDR1 and CDR2 sequences are SGHRS and YFSETQ. With 4 bases removed from V and 1 base from J, the gap between germline ends came to 29 bases. CDR3 residues: CASSPRIQGIMRVGQETQYF. CDR3 bases: TGCGCCAGCAGCCCCAGGATACAGGGTATCATGAGGGTAGGCCAAGAGACCCAGTACTTC.

This clone was seen a single time. CDR3 amino acids: CASSERYGWAEAFF. CDR3 bases: TGTGCCAGCAGTGAAAGGTACGGGTGGGCTGAAGCTTTCTTT. The chain employs TRBV2 and TRBJ1-1; unclear D gene. V was pared by 2 bases and J by 6 bases, with 13 bases between. The CDR3 spans 14 residues. Germline V gene sequence: CDR1 SNHLY, CDR2 FYNNEI.

The genes are TRBV9 and TRBJ2-5; D is perhaps TRBD2 (5 bases). The CDR3 runs 15 residues. Between the trimmed V and J ends, which lost 5 bases and 5 bases, there was a span of 19 bases. CDR1 is SGDLS and CDR2 is YYNGEE in the germline V gene. The CDR3 loop reads CASRTLAPSGETQYF. The CDR3 coding sequence is TGTGCCAGCAGGACTCTAGCACCCTCGGGGGAGACCCAGTACTTC.

The genes are TRBV11-2 and TRBJ2-2; D ambiguous. CDR3 length: 14 residues. In germline, CDR1 is SGHAT, CDR2 FQNNGV. Trimming left V 3 bases short and J 7 bases short, with 12 bases between. CDR3 DNA sequence: TGTGCCAGCAGCTTCGGCCAGTTTGACGGGGAGCTGTTTTTT. Amino acids: CASSFGQFDGELFF. Using reference TRBV11-2 and TRBJ2-2 for the parts outside the CDR3, the full variable domain is EAGVAQSPRYKIIEKRQSVAFWCNPISGHATLYWYQQILGQGPKLLIQFQNNGVVDDSQLPKDRFSAERLKGVDSTLKIQPAKLEDSAVYLCASSFGQFDGELFFGEGSRLTVL.

Concerning this clone itself: Other DNA sequences from this sample encode an identical CDR3 as well. The chain links TRBV7-9 to TRBJ1-1; tentatively, D is TRBD1 (5 bases). CDR3 length equals 13 residues. The V and J ends lost 5 bases and 3 bases respectively, with 10 bases between them. The V gene's germline CDR1 is SEHNR and CDR2 FQNEAQ (reference sequence). The CDR3: CASSRDGYTEAFF. In DNA form, the CDR3 reads TGTGCCAGCAGCCGGGACGGTTACACTGAAGCTTTCTTT.

V usage is TRBV5-4 and J usage is TRBJ1-3, with 7 bases aligning to TRBD1. Germline loops: CDR1 SGHNT, CDR2 YYREEE (reference sequence). With V trimmed by 4 bases and J by 0 bases, 13 bases remained unmatched. The CDR3 runs to 18 residues. CDR3 DNA sequence: TGTGCCAGCAGCCGAGGGGGGGACAGCACCTTCTCTGGAAACACCATATATTTT. Translation gives CASSRGGDSTFSGNTIYF. The variable domain in full, completed from reference TRBV5-4 and TRBJ1-3, reads ETGVTQSPTHLIKTRGQQVTLRCSSQSGHNTVSWYQQALGQGPQFIFQYYREEENGRGNFPPRFSGLQFPNYSSELNVNALELDDSALYLCASSRGGDSTFSGNTIYFGEGSWLTVV.